This T cell receptor (beta chain) was sequenced during a study of T cell changes during pregnancy in multiple sclerosis. Repertoires were generated with immunoSEQ multiplex PCR, while TCRdb's copy carries only in-frame clones and drops some. Here the sample spans tens of thousands of clones, about 92% being singletons. Looked up from germline, CDR1 is MNHEY and CDR2 is SMNVEV (reference sequence). The V segment lost 7 bases and the J segment 6 bases; nucleotides outside the gene matches: 9. The CDR3 is made up of 15 amino acids. This sample comprised CD4+ T cells from peripheral blood mononuclear cells, obtained in the third trimester of pregnancy. The chain recombines TRBV27 with TRBJ2-1, with 10 bases identical to TRBD2. This TCR came from a female donor with multiple sclerosis, enrolled in a pregnancy study. CDR3 amino acids: CASKGFEREGNEQFF. CDR3 bases: TGTGCCAGCAAGGGGTTTGAGCGGGAGGGCAATGAGCAGTTCTTC.